The 30 T cell receptor beta chains presented below share a single source sample, sequenced in a study of blood T cell repertoires in COVID-19. The table came from immunoSEQ multiplex PCR; TCRdb's copy has only in-frame clones and leaves some out. The sample consists of roughly 180,000 clones, 75% to 90% of them appearing once. Sequencing input: peripheral blood. The receptors derive from a woman aged 60-70 years with acute or convalescent COVID-19.

This chain uses TRBV4-1 with TRBJ2-1, with 7 bases matching TRBD2. CDR1 MGHRA and CDR2 YSYEKL come from the germline V gene. CDR3 length: 14 residues. After removal of 1 base from V and 9 bases from J, the junction contained 6 bases not matched to a gene. The CDR3 sequence: CASSQGEREGEQFF. Written as DNA, the CDR3 is TGCGCCAGCAGCCAAGGCGAGCGGGAAGGTGAGCAGTTCTTC.

The chain couples TRBV5-1 to TRBJ1-1, with 7 nucleotides matching TRBD1. Looked up from germline, CDR1 is SGHRS and CDR2 is YFSETQ. This CDR3 has 18 amino acids. Trimming cost V 1 base and J 1 base; bases outside gene matches: 13. In DNA, the CDR3 is TGCGCCAGCAGCTTGAAAATCACCGGGACAGTCACGAACACTGAAGCTTTCTTT. This gives the protein CASSLKITGTVTNTEAFF.

The V call is TRBV19, the J call TRBJ1-1; TRBD1 might be the D (6 bases). The germline gives CDR1 LNHDA, CDR2 SQIVND (reference sequence). The V end was cut by 8 bases, the J end by 6 bases, with 10 bases between. CDR3 size: 11 residues. This CDR3 reads CASSGDAEAFF. The CDR3 nucleotides are TGTGCCAGTTCAGGGGACGCTGAAGCTTTCTTT.

As DNA, the CDR3 is TGTGCCAGCAGCCAAGGCTATAGCACAGATACGCAGTATTTT. Translated, it gives CASSQGYSTDTQYF. The chain recombines TRBV3-1 (or the pseudogene TRBV3-2) with TRBJ2-3; the D is unclear. The CDR3 contains 14 residues. Germline CDR1 is LGHDT and CDR2 is YNNKEL (reference sequence). With 1 base removed from V and 0 bases from J, the gap between germline ends came to 5 bases.

The rearrangement links TRBV20-1 to TRBJ2-1; TRBD2 agrees at 7 bases. Germline V CDR1 and CDR2: DFQATT, SNEGSKA (reference sequence). With 5 bases clipped from V and 5 bases from J, the junction kept 0 bases outside the gene matches. CDR3 length: 11 amino acids. The CDR3 here is CSAGLDNEQFF. CDR3 sequence (DNA): TGCAGTGCTGGACTAGACAATGAGCAGTTCTTC.

The chain is built from TRBV20-1 and TRBJ2-5, with 10 positions matching TRBD2. After removal of 3 bases from V and 5 bases from J, the junction contained 9 bases not matched to a gene. The CDR3 sequence is 15 residues long. The germline V gene encodes CDR1 DFQATT and CDR2 SNEGSKA (reference sequence). The CDR3, as DNA: TGCAGTGCTAGTGGGTCTAGCGGGAGCATGGAGACCCAGTACTTC. Translating it yields CSASGSSGSMETQYF.

This chain joins TRBV5-1 and TRBJ2-5; 7 bases fit TRBD1. This CDR3 has 14 residues. Losses at the gene ends were 5 bases for V and 1 base for J; bases not matched to a gene: 5. Germline CDR1 SGHRS, CDR2 YFSETQ. CDR3 DNA: TGCGCCAGCAGACCGGGACAGATCCAAGAGACCCAGTACTTC. It translates to CASRPGQIQETQYF.

CDR3 DNA sequence: TGTGCCAGCAGTTACTCGAGGGGGCTTGGCTACACCTTC. Translated: CASSYSRGLGYTF. The rearrangement joins TRBV6-5 to TRBJ1-2, with 7 bases lining up with TRBD1. Trimming at V came to 0 bases and at J to 7 bases, leaving 2 bases not matched to a gene. The germline V gene has CDR1 MNHEY and CDR2 SVGAGI. CDR3 length: 13 residues.

This chain uses TRBV28 with TRBJ2-7; D perhaps matches TRBD2 (6 bases). CDR3 size: 14 residues. V lost 7 bases to trimming and J lost 1 base, with 14 bases between them. Germline assignment: CDR1 MDHEN and CDR2 SYDVKM. CDR3 sequence: CASTPGGRSYEQYF. The CDR3 DNA reads as TGTGCCAGCACCCCCGGGGGTAGGTCCTACGAGCAGTACTTC.

Worth noting for this clone: Other DNA sequences from this sample encode an identical CDR3 as well. This sequence joins TRBV6-5 and TRBJ1-1; D is possibly TRBD1 (5 bases). V lost 0 bases and J 5 bases, leaving 10 bases between the germline ends. The germline gives CDR1 MNHEY, CDR2 SVGAGI. The CDR3 runs to 14 residues. Written as DNA, the CDR3 is TGTGCCAGCAGTTACTCGGGGGGTGGAACTGAAGCTTTCTTT. Its translation is CASSYSGGGTEAFF.

The J gene is TRBJ1-4, the V gene TRBV7-9; no firm D call. The CDR3 runs to 14 residues. Trimming removed 3 bases from V and 0 bases from J, with 5 bases in between. Germline values: CDR1 SEHNR, CDR2 FQNEAQ (reference sequence). CDR3 nucleotides: TGTGCCAGCAGCTTCCATGCAACTAATGAAAAACTGTTTTTT. Translation gives CASSFHATNEKLFF.

The V and J genes are TRBV30 and TRBJ2-4, with 11 bases identical to TRBD2. Trimming cost V 3 bases and J 16 bases; bases outside gene matches: 14. Germline CDR1 and CDR2: GTSNPN and SVGIG (reference sequence). The CDR3 is 14 amino acids. Written as DNA, the CDR3 is TGTGCCTGGAGCTTGGCACGGTCTAGCGGGAGGAGATACTTC. It translates to CAWSLARSSGRRYF. The complete variable domain, with remaining parts taken from reference TRBV30 and TRBJ2-4, reads SQTIHQWPATLVQPVGSPLSLECTVEGTSNPNLYWYRQAAGRGLQLLFYSVGIGQISSEVPQNLSASRPQDRQFILSSKKLLLSDSGFYLCAWSLARSSGRRYFGAGTRLSVL.

This sequence joins TRBV27 and TRBJ2-7; weak D call: TRBD2 (6 bases). The V gene's germline CDR1 is MNHEY and CDR2 SMNVEV (reference sequence). V shed 5 bases and J shed 1 base, with 18 bases lying between them. The CDR3 has 16 amino acids. This CDR3 reads CASSPPGVAQSYEQYF. CDR3 bases: TGTGCCAGCAGTCCACCGGGGGTAGCGCAGTCCTACGAGCAGTACTTC.

This clone is a singleton in its sample. The gene calls are TRBV7-8 and TRBJ2-1; D unclear. Trimming cost V 3 bases and J 2 bases, with 5 bases left between them. CDR3 size: 13 residues. CDR1 is SGHVS, CDR2 FQNEAQ, per germline. In DNA form, the CDR3 reads TGTGCCAGCAGCTTGAGGCCCTACAATGAGCAGTTCTTC. Amino acid sequence: CASSLRPYNEQFF.

The chain joins TRBV19 to TRBJ1-1; weak D call: TRBD1 (6 bases). The germline V gene encodes CDR1 LNHDA and CDR2 SQIVND (reference sequence). V lost 4 bases and J 4 bases, leaving 19 bases between the germline ends. The CDR3 totals 16 residues. CDR3 DNA: TGTGCCAGTAGTAGAGTCACCCAGGGGTCCAGCACTGAAGCTTTCTTT. It yields the protein CASSRVTQGSSTEAFF. Combining the CDR3 with reference TRBV19 and TRBJ1-1 gives the whole variable domain DGGITQSPKYLFRKEGQNVTLSCEQNLNHDAMYWYRQDPGQGLRLIYYSQIVNDFQKGDIAEGYSVSREKKESFPLTVTSAQKNPTAFYLCASSRVTQGSSTEAFFGQGTRLTVV.

The chain carries TRBV3-1 (or the pseudogene TRBV3-2) and TRBJ2-1; TRBD2 matches at 9 bases. CDR1 and CDR2 from the germline V gene are LGHDT and YNNKEL (reference sequence). Germline trimming cut 5 bases from V and 9 bases from J; bases unmatched to any gene: 11. The CDR3 extends over 15 amino acids. The CDR3 reads CASSARLGLAGEQFF. CDR3 nucleotides: TGTGCCAGCAGCGCTCGCCTGGGACTAGCTGGTGAGCAGTTCTTC.

The chain has TRBV2 and TRBJ2-7; possible D gene TRBD1, 7 bases. Trimming stripped 5 bases from V and 7 bases from J, with 12 bases between. CDR1 and CDR2 from the germline V gene are SNHLY and FYNNEI. This CDR3 region has 12 residues. The CDR3 DNA reads as TGTGCCAGCAGTTTTCCAGGGGGGGAGCAGTACGTC. Translation gives CASSFPGGEQYV.

The chain recombines TRBV29-1 with TRBJ2-1; 8 bases line up with TRBD2. This CDR3 contains 10 residues. Germline trimming cut 6 bases from V and 15 bases from J; bases unmatched to any gene: 7. The V gene's germline CDR1 is SQVTM and CDR2 ANQGSEA. This CDR3 reads CSVGTSLPFF. The CDR3 coding sequence is TGCAGCGTGGGGACTAGTCTCCCGTTCTTC.

The rearrangement links TRBV5-5 to TRBJ1-5; D is possibly TRBD1 (5 bases). Germline CDR1 and CDR2: SGHKS and YYEKEE (reference sequence). The CDR3 is 16 amino acids. The V end lost 1 base, the J end lost 3 bases, and 14 bases lay between the germline ends. This chain's CDR3 is CASSLLSGVYNQPQHF. Written as DNA, the CDR3 is TGTGCCAGCAGCTTGCTTTCGGGGGTATACAATCAGCCCCAGCATTTT.

The genes are TRBV19 and TRBJ1-2; TRBD1 matches at 7 bases. CDR3 length: 13 residues. Germline V gene lookup returns CDR1 LNHDA and CDR2 SQIVND (reference sequence). J lost 7 bases, V lost 5 bases, and 7 bases had no gene match. CDR3 in DNA: TGTGCCAGTAGTCCTCAGGACAGGTTTGGCTACACCTTC. This gives the protein CASSPQDRFGYTF.

The chain uses TRBV12-3 or TRBV12-4 and TRBJ1-5; no firm D call. Deletions cut 6 bases from V and 7 bases from J, with 10 bases between. The CDR3 has 12 amino acids. The chain's CDR3 is CASRTLGQPQHF. The CDR3 nucleotides read TGTGCCAGCAGGACTTTAGGACAGCCCCAGCATTTT.

The V call is TRBV2, the J call TRBJ2-5, with TRBD2 matching 16 bases. V trimming: 5 bases; J trimming: 1 base; junction bases outside the gene matches: 7. Germline V gene sequence: CDR1 SNHLY, CDR2 FYNNEI. CDR3 size: 18 residues. CDR3 region: CASSPGTSGRGIQETQYF. CDR3 nucleotides: TGTGCCAGCAGTCCAGGGACTAGCGGGAGGGGGATCCAAGAGACCCAGTACTTC.

This clone was picked up a small number of times. The V call is TRBV5-1, the J call TRBJ2-3; 11 bases line up with TRBD2. The CDR3 runs to 14 residues. V lost 7 bases to trimming and J lost 4 bases; unmatched junction nucleotides: 5. Germline CDR1 reads SGHRS; CDR2 reads YFSETQ. CDR3 residues: CASSLAGVSDTQYF. CDR3 nucleotides: TGCGCCAGCTCACTAGCGGGAGTGTCAGATACGCAGTATTTT.

The CDR3 DNA reads as TGTGCCAGTAGTTCCTCTACGACTAACTATGGCTACACCTTC. It specifies CASSSSTTNYGYTF. This chain uses TRBV19 with TRBJ1-2; D unclear. V lost 5 bases, J lost 0 bases, and 10 bases lay in between. The CDR3 is 14 residues long. Germline V gene data show CDR1 as LNHDA and CDR2 as SQIVND (reference sequence).

V usage is TRBV2 and J usage is TRBJ2-1, with TRBD1 identical over 7 bases. Germline lookup yields CDR1 SNHLY and CDR2 FYNNEI. CDR3 size: 15 residues. The V segment lost 5 bases and the J segment 4 bases; nucleotides outside the gene matches: 8. CDR3 coding DNA: TGTGCCAGCAGTAGACAGGGTGGGGGATACAATGAGCAGTTCTTC. Protein: CASSRQGGGYNEQFF.

This chain joins TRBV2 and TRBJ2-3, with D hard to call. Germline CDR1 reads SNHLY; CDR2 reads FYNNEI. Between the trimmed V and J ends, which lost 6 bases and 3 bases, there was a span of 10 bases. The CDR3 has 13 residues. The CDR3 here is CASRLGLTDTQYF. For the CDR3, the DNA is TGTGCCAGCAGATTGGGCCTTACAGATACGCAGTATTTT.

A single count supports this clone. The genes are TRBV30 and TRBJ1-2; D is unresolved. V lost 1 base, J lost 4 bases, and 19 bases lay in between. The germline CDR1 and CDR2 sequences are GTSNPN and SVGIG (reference sequence). The length of the CDR3 is 16 residues. In DNA, the CDR3 is TGTGCCTGGAGTGAACTAGGAACCGGGATACTCTATGGCTACACCTTC. Translation gives CAWSELGTGILYGYTF. Full variable domain (missing parts from reference TRBV30 and TRBJ1-2): SQTIHQWPATLVQPVGSPLSLECTVEGTSNPNLYWYRQAAGRGLQLLFYSVGIGQISSEVPQNLSASRPQDRQFILSSKKLLLSDSGFYLCAWSELGTGILYGYTFGSGTRLTVV.

The chain couples TRBV19 to TRBJ2-1, with a tentative D call TRBD2 (5 bases). This CDR3 contains 14 residues. The V end was cut by 3 bases, the J end by 0 bases, with 6 bases between. The germline V gene has CDR1 LNHDA and CDR2 SQIVND (reference sequence). The CDR3 bases are TGTGCCAGTAGTATGAGGGTCTCCTACAATGAGCAGTTCTTC. Its translation: CASSMRVSYNEQFF.

This clone was counted a single time. This chain links TRBV7-8 with TRBJ2-1, with D unresolved. Trimming took 2 bases from V and 7 from J, leaving 9 bases between them. The germline gives CDR1 SGHVS, CDR2 FQNEAQ. This CDR3 has 13 residues. The CDR3 DNA sequence: TGTGCCAGCAGCTTAACGAGGCAAAATGAGCAGTTCTTC. Amino acids: CASSLTRQNEQFF.

V is TRBV15 and J is TRBJ1-5; possible D gene TRBD1, 5 bases. V lost 0 bases, J lost 6 bases, and 6 bases lay in between. The V gene's germline CDR1 is LNHNV and CDR2 YYDKDF (reference sequence). The CDR3 has 13 residues. CDR3 in amino acids: CATSRDRAQPQHF. CDR3 coding DNA: TGTGCCACCAGCAGAGACAGGGCTCAGCCCCAGCATTTT.